This T cell receptor beta chain was sequenced during a study of T cell changes during pregnancy in multiple sclerosis. Clones were sequenced by immunoSEQ multiplex PCR, and TCRdb holds only the in-frame ones, with some missing. Here the sample spans around 85,000 clones, about 91% being singletons. This CDR3 comprises 15 residues. Trimming stripped 0 bases from V and 8 bases from J, with 14 bases between. CDR1 SGDLS and CDR2 YYNGEE come from the germline V gene. This clone was seen once. Sequenced here: PBMCs, sampled in the first trimester of pregnancy. The receptor was derived from a female donor in good health, serving as a control in a pregnancy study. Some clones in this sample may be carry-over from other donors' samples. The chain links TRBV9 to TRBJ1-4; weak D call: TRBD1 (5 bases). The CDR3 DNA reads TGTGCCAGCAGCGTAGGGGGGGTTGTATCGGAAAAACTGTTTTTT. It specifies CASSVGGVVSEKLFF.